This T cell receptor beta chain was identified during a study of T cells in Graves' hyperthyroidism and ophthalmopathy. Study summary: Blood from the periphery was taken at initial diagnosis, before any treatment. Whole-study results and caveats: Ophthalmopathy was model-predicted a median about six months pre-onset. Using 13 V-J features, a model discriminated ophthalmopathy from stable hyperthyroidism.

The CDR3 spans 15 residues. Germline V gene sequence: CDR1 SGDLS, CDR2 YYNGEE. The V gene lost 0 bases and the J gene lost 2 bases, with 9 bases spanning the gap. Calling Graves' hyperthyroidism stable meant ophthalmopathy did not progress within 18 months. RNA transcripts served as the template for amplifying TCR beta CDR3 regions. HTBI primers were employed in a first-round RT-PCR of the TCR CDR3. TCRdb re-called the multiplex PCR reads with MiXCR, one entry per CDR3 protein. The data show about 200,000 distinct CDR3 sequences, around 18% seen once. Comment on this clonotype: What it recognizes is unknown.

The sample was blood. The receptor comes from a man aged 40-50 years with Graves' hyperthyroidism. This sequence joins TRBV9 and TRBJ2-1; D might be TRBD2 (6 bases). The CDR3 here is CASSVDGSPYNEQFF. The CDR3 DNA reads TGTGCCAGCAGCGTAGACGGGAGCCCCTACAATGAGCAGTTCTTC.